This TCR beta chain was identified in a study of T cells in narcolepsy. Study-wide points: Autoreactive clone sequences were missing from some blood memory CD4+ repertoires.

The CDR3 runs to 16 residues. Of note for this clone: What it binds is not known.

Clones were read by immunoSEQ multiplex PCR, and TCRdb kept only the in-frame ones, dropping some. The repertoire holds tens of thousands of clones, with 60% to 85% as singletons. The J gene is TRBJ2-5, the V gene TRBV21-1; the D segment call TRBD1 is taken from the table without a DNA check. TRBV21-1 constitutes a pseudogene. The sample taken for sequencing was memory (CD45RA-) CD4+ T cells from blood. The TCR originated in a human donor in good health. CDR3 bases: TGTGCCAGCAGCACAAGGGGTCGGCCCCCCGAAGAGACCCAGTACTTC. Its translation is CASSTRGRPPEETQYF.